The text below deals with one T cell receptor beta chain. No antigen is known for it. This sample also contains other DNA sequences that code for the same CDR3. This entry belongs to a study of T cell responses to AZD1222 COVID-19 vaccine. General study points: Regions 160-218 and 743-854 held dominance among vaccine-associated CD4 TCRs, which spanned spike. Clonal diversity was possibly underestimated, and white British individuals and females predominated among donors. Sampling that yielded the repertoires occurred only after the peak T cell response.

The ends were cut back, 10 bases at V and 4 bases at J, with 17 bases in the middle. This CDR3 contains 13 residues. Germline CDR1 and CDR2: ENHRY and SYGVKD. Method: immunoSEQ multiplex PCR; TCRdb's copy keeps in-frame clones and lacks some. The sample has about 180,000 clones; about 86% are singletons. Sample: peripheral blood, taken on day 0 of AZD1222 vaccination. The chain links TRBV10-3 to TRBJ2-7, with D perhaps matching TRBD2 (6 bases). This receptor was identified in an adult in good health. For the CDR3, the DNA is TGTGCCACCCTACTAGCCGGAAGTTACGAGCAGTACTTC. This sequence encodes CATLLAGSYEQYF.